The clone carrying this T cell receptor beta chain was detected a few times. This sample is drawn from a study of technical replicates of blood from several donors. This table comes from immunoSEQ multiplex PCR, and its TCRdb copy is limited to in-frame clones, with some not included. This table has 45,000 to 65,000 clones, 90% to 95% appearing once. The sequencing input was PBMCs. This receptor was obtained from a human donor in good health. Some clones in this sample may be carry-over from other donors' samples.

CDR3 bases: TGTGCCAGCAGCCCTCCTATCACGTACAATGAGCAGTTCTTC. Protein product: CASSPPITYNEQFF. This chain joins TRBV7-9 and TRBJ2-1; D remains ambiguous. The CDR3 totals 14 residues. Germline V gene lookup returns CDR1 SEHNR and CDR2 FQNEAQ (reference sequence). Trimming took off 5 bases at V and 4 bases at J, with 12 bases between the two ends.